This record covers a single T cell receptor beta chain. What it recognizes is unknown. Trimming removed 5 bases from V and 7 bases from J, with 12 bases in between. The CDR3 is 13 residues long. Germline CDR1 SGHTA, CDR2 FQGNSA. The sample belongs to a study of CD8 T cells in ankylosing spondylitis. General study points: Disease-associated clones were reportedly significantly overrepresented in matched ankylosing spondylitis synovial fluid. Earlier reports found some motif variants in synovial fluid and blood in reactive arthritis. About 8 highly homologous variants made up a TCR beta motif that seemed to typify ankylosing spondylitis blood.

For TCR beta, libraries came from quantitative 5'-RACE with molecular barcodes. TCRdb redid the calling of the 5' RACE reads with MiXCR, one entry per CDR3 protein. The sample carries hundreds of thousands of distinct CDR3 sequences, 12% recorded once. The sequencing sample was made of blood, either unsorted or a sorted T cell fraction (not recorded which). The rearrangement uses TRBV7-2 and TRBJ1-5, with D perhaps matching TRBD1 (5 bases). This receptor was taken from a male donor with ankylosing spondylitis. This CDR3 reads CASSPEGWQPQHF. CDR3 coding DNA: TGTGCCAGCAGCCCCGAGGGGTGGCAGCCCCAGCATTTT.